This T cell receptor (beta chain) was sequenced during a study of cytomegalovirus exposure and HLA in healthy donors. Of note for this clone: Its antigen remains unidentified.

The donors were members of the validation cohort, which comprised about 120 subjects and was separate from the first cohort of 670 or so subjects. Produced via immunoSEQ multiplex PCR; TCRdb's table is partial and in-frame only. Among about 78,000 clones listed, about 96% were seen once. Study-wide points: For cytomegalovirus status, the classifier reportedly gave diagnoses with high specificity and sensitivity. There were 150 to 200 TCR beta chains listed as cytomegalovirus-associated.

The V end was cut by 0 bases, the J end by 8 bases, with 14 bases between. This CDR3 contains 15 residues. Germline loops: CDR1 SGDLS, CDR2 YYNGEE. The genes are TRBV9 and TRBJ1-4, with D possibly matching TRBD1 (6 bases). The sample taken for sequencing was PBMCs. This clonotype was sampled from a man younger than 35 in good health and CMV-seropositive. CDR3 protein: CASSVGAGAMEKLFF. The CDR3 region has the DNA TGTGCCAGCAGCGTAGGTGCAGGGGCTATGGAAAAACTGTTTTTT.